These 16 T cell receptor beta chains originate from one sample sequenced in a study of T cell responses to AZD1222 COVID-19 vaccine. This table comes from immunoSEQ multiplex PCR, and its TCRdb copy is limited to in-frame clones, with some not included. The sample has around 99,000 clones; approximately 90% are singletons. This material consisted of peripheral blood, taken 28 days after the second AZD1222 dose. Every receptor here comes from an adult who received the AZD1222 COVID-19 vaccine.

V is TRBV3-1 (or the pseudogene TRBV3-2) and J is TRBJ2-1; 7 bases agree with TRBD1. The CDR3 has 13 amino acids. Germline V lookup: CDR1 LGHDT, CDR2 YNNKEL (reference sequence). Germline trimming cut 5 bases from V and 4 bases from J; bases unmatched to any gene: 2. CDR3 region: CASSGTEYNEQFF. The CDR3 DNA reads TGTGCCAGCAGCGGGACAGAGTACAATGAGCAGTTCTTC.

The chain is built from TRBV11-1 and TRBJ2-3; TRBD2 might be the D (5 bases). Looked up from germline, CDR1 is SGHAT and CDR2 is FQDESV (reference sequence). The CDR3 loop spans 16 amino acids. V gave up 4 bases and J gave up 1 base, with 15 bases separating them. The CDR3 spells CASSSGVLSGTDTQYF. DNA for the CDR3: TGTGCCAGCAGCTCCGGGGTTTTATCAGGCACAGATACGCAGTATTTT.

The gene calls are TRBV7-9 and TRBJ2-2, with TRBD1 matching 11 bases. Looked up from germline, CDR1 is SEHNR and CDR2 is FQNEAQ (reference sequence). CDR3 length equals 15 residues. Losses at the gene ends were 8 bases for V and 5 bases for J; bases not matched to a gene: 7. The CDR3 region has the DNA TGTGCCAGCGGGGGACAGGGGGAGAATACCGGGGAGCTGTTTTTT. Translating gives CASGGQGENTGELFF.

This CDR3 reads CSAGQNEKLFF. Written as DNA, the CDR3 is TGCAGCGCTGGACAGAATGAAAAACTGTTTTTT. The genes are TRBV29-1 and TRBJ1-4, with D possibly being TRBD1 (6 bases). V shed 7 bases and J shed 5 bases, with 8 bases lying between them. CDR1 is SQVTM, CDR2 ANQGSEA, per germline. The CDR3 contains 11 residues.

The J gene is TRBJ1-1, the V gene TRBV6-1; D is undetermined. CDR1 and CDR2 (germline): MNHNS, SASEGT. CDR3 length: 11 amino acids. Between the trimmed V and J ends, which lost 1 base and 8 bases, there was a span of 5 bases. The CDR3 DNA reads TGTGCCAGCAGTGAAGTTTGGGAAGCTTTCTTT. Translation: CASSEVWEAFF.

J is TRBJ2-7 and V is TRBV7-9; D is possibly TRBD2 (5 bases). CDR3 size: 12 residues. Between the trimmed V and J ends, which lost 5 bases and 2 bases, there was a span of 7 bases. CDR1 and CDR2 (germline): SEHNR, FQNEAQ (reference sequence). CDR3 sequence reads: CASSTGTYEQYF. The CDR3 bases are TGTGCCAGCAGCACGGGGACCTACGAGCAGTACTTC.

V and J are TRBV28 and TRBJ1-3; D is perhaps TRBD1 (5 bases). The V end lost 3 bases, the J end lost 3 bases, and 15 bases lay between the germline ends. The CDR3 is 16 residues long. CDR1 MDHEN and CDR2 SYDVKM come from the germline V gene. Written as DNA, the CDR3 is TGTGCCAGCAGTTTTCGCGGGGGAGCTCGTGGAAACACCATATATTTT. Amino acid sequence: CASSFRGGARGNTIYF.

The V call is TRBV7-9, the J call TRBJ1-2, with a tentative D call TRBD1 (6 bases). Germline CDR1 is SEHNR and CDR2 is FQNEAQ (reference sequence). This CDR3 comprises 14 residues. V lost 2 bases and J lost 4, with 11 bases in between. The CDR3 is CASSLLGGGYGYTF. In nucleotides, the CDR3 is TGTGCCAGCAGCTTACTAGGGGGGGGCTATGGCTACACCTTC.

The chain combines TRBV7-3 with TRBJ1-1, with 7 nucleotides matching TRBD1. Trimming cost V 7 bases and J 7 bases; bases outside gene matches: 9. CDR1 and CDR2 (germline): SGHTA, FQGTGA. The CDR3 contains 13 residues. This CDR3 is CASTKGQHIEAFF. The CDR3 DNA is TGTGCCAGCACCAAGGGACAGCATATTGAAGCTTTCTTT.

In its sample, this clone was seen once. V usage is TRBV13 and J usage is TRBJ1-3; D is perhaps TRBD1 (5 bases). Germline V gene sequence: CDR1 PRHDT, CDR2 FYEKMQ (reference sequence). The germline V and J ends were trimmed by 5 bases and 0 bases, with 11 bases remaining between them. The CDR3 loop spans 15 amino acids. The CDR3 DNA reads TGTGCCAGCAGCCCCGGGACGGTCTCTGGAAACACCATATATTTT. Translation gives CASSPGTVSGNTIYF. Together with reference TRBV13 and TRBJ1-3, the CDR3 gives the full variable domain: AAGVIQSPRHLIKEKRETATLKCYPIPRHDTVYWYQQGPGQDPQFLISFYEKMQSDKGSIPDRFSAQQFSDYHSELNMSSLELGDSALYFCASSPGTVSGNTIYFGEGSWLTVV.

The DNA for the CDR3 is TGTGCCAGCAACAGCCCGAACACCGGGGAGCTGTTTTTT. Protein: CASNSPNTGELFF. V and J are TRBV6-5 and TRBJ2-2; D gene uncertain. Trimming took 7 bases from V and 0 from J, leaving 6 bases between them. The CDR3 has 13 amino acids. Germline CDR1 is MNHEY and CDR2 is SVGAGI.

This clone was seen a handful of times. The chain joins TRBV5-1 to TRBJ2-1; TRBD1 matches at 11 bases. V was clipped by 4 bases and J by 8 bases; unmatched bases: 11. This CDR3 region has 16 residues. Looked up from germline, CDR1 is SGHRS and CDR2 is YFSETQ. CDR3 nucleotides: TGCGCCAGCAGCCCAGGACAGGGGGCGGCAATAGATGAGCAGTTCTTC. Translated, it gives CASSPGQGAAIDEQFF.

The V gene is TRBV6-5, the J gene TRBJ1-2; TRBD1 matches at 10 bases. The CDR3 is 13 amino acids. The trim removed 6 bases at V and 8 bases at J, leaving 6 bases unmatched. Looked up from germline, CDR1 is MNHEY and CDR2 is SVGAGI. CDR3 in amino acids: CASRKGTGAGYTF. The CDR3 DNA reads as TGTGCCAGCAGGAAGGGGACAGGGGCCGGCTACACCTTC.

This chain joins TRBV25-1 and TRBJ2-1, with D uncertain. The CDR3 is 12 residues long. Germline V lookup: CDR1 MGHDK, CDR2 SYGVNS. V shed 3 bases and J shed 9 bases, with 9 bases lying between them. CDR3 loop: CASSESRSEQFF. DNA for the CDR3: TGTGCCAGCAGTGAGTCCCGCAGTGAGCAGTTCTTC.

The chain combines TRBV5-8 with TRBJ2-3; 7 bases are a match to TRBD1. The CDR3 is 15 residues long. Germline CDR1 is SGHTS and CDR2 is YDEGEE. Germline trimming cut 4 bases from V and 2 bases from J; bases unmatched to any gene: 7. The CDR3 nucleotides are TGTGCCAGCAGCCCAAACAGGGGACCCACAGATACGCAGTATTTT. It specifies CASSPNRGPTDTQYF.

The rearrangement uses TRBV7-9 and TRBJ2-3; D unresolved. The V end was cut by 5 bases, the J end by 7 bases, with 4 bases between. Germline CDR1 reads SEHNR; CDR2 reads FQNEAQ (reference sequence). CDR3 length equals 10 residues. The CDR3 region has the DNA TGTGCCAGCAGCAACTATACGCAGTATTTT. It is translated as CASSNYTQYF.